Here is one T cell receptor beta chain with its context. Its antigen is not identified. The sample is drawn from a study of T cell responses to AZD1222 COVID-19 vaccine. The data were produced by immunoSEQ multiplex PCR, yet TCRdb's version contains in-frame clones alone and is incomplete. The sample includes over 100,000 clones, about 90% seen only once; the top ten take 7.5%. Study-wide results and limits: The CD4 TCRs associated with vaccination extended across spike and predominated at 160-218 and 743-854. Repertoire samples came only from after the peak T cell response. Unmutated regions of variants are reportedly targeted by nearly half of spike-specific TCRs.

Sequenced here: peripheral blood, sampled on day 0 of AZD1222 vaccination. This receptor was obtained from an adult in good health.

The DNA for the CDR3 is TGTGCCAGTAGTGCCCACACTGAAGCTTTCTTT. This encodes CASSAHTEAFF. The chain employs TRBV19 and TRBJ1-1; D gene unclear. Germline V gives CDR1 LNHDA, CDR2 SQIVND (reference sequence). The V gene lost 5 bases and the J gene lost 3 bases, with 4 bases spanning the gap. This CDR3 is built from 11 residues. Full variable domain (missing parts from reference TRBV19 and TRBJ1-1): DGGITQSPKYLFRKEGQNVTLSCEQNLNHDAMYWYRQDPGQGLRLIYYSQIVNDFQKGDIAEGYSVSREKKESFPLTVTSAQKNPTAFYLCASSAHTEAFFGQGTRLTVV.